This paragraph reports one T cell receptor beta chain. This entry belongs to a study of blood T cell repertoires in COVID-19. Study details: Sites in the United States, Italy and Spain provided acute and convalescent COVID-19 samples. Sources were T cells, B-cell-depleted T cells, or PBMCs; the material itself was cDNA or gDNA.

Followed over time, Seattle patients had been enrolled while infection was active. In the authors' methods: Amplification of reference gene primers provided the estimated nucleated cell counts. Produced via immunoSEQ multiplex PCR; TCRdb's table is partial and in-frame only. V and J calls and clone size come straight from that table; D and trimming were deduced from the DNA. The table records around 460,000 clones, over 85% of them present only once. J was trimmed by 1 base and V by 8 bases; bases with no gene match: 7. Germline V CDR1 and CDR2: SNHLY, FYNNEI. The CDR3 runs 14 residues. V gene TRBV2 combines with J gene TRBJ2-7, with 8 bases aligning to TRBD1. This TCR derives from a man aged 18 to 35 with COVID-19, enrolled during active disease. Source material: peripheral blood. This CDR3 reads CASHRDRPSYEQYF. As DNA, the CDR3 is TGTGCCAGCCACCGGGACAGGCCTTCCTACGAGCAGTACTTC.